Below are 14 T cell receptor beta chains sequenced from a single sample in a study of shared clonotypes between healthy human individuals. TCRdb's copy holds only in-frame clones and misses some; the assay was immunoSEQ multiplex PCR. The sample records about 690,000 clones, around 91% being singletons. The source material was memory CD8+ T cells from PBMCs. The subset: CD45RO+ cells pooled with CCR7-negative TemRA cells. Source of these receptors: a man aged 18-30 years in good health. Some clones in this sample may be carry-over from other donors' samples.

This rearrangement joins TRBV7-2 to TRBJ2-1, with D uncertain. Per germline, CDR1 SGHTA and CDR2 FQGNSA. The length of the CDR3 is 12 residues. Trimming removed 5 bases from V and 7 bases from J, with 9 bases in between. The DNA of the CDR3 is TGTGCCAGCAGCCCAGCGTTTAATGAGCAGTTCTTC. Amino acid sequence: CASSPAFNEQFF.

The table lists this clone with a few counts. This chain links TRBV6-4 with TRBJ1-1; no firm D call. Looked up from germline, CDR1 is MRHNA and CDR2 is SNTAGT. V lost 0 bases to trimming and J lost 8 bases, with 10 bases between them. The CDR3 contains 13 residues. Here the CDR3 DNA reads TGTGCCAGCAGTGACTCGGGAGTCGAAGAAGCTTTCTTT. It specifies CASSDSGVEEAFF.

This sequence joins TRBV2 and TRBJ2-2; tentatively, D is TRBD2 (5 bases). CDR1 and CDR2 from the germline V gene are SNHLY and FYNNEI. Trimming removed 8 bases from V and 0 bases from J, with 13 bases in between. The length of the CDR3 is 15 residues. This CDR3 reads CASRQKRANTGELFF. DNA of the CDR3: TGTGCCAGCCGACAAAAGAGGGCGAACACCGGGGAGCTGTTTTTT.

This clone is a singleton in its sample. V gene TRBV9 combines with J gene TRBJ2-7; the D gene is possibly TRBD2 (7 bases). This CDR3 is 17 amino acids long. Trimming took off 0 bases at V and 6 bases at J, with 22 bases between the two ends. Germline CDR1 and CDR2: SGDLS and YYNGEE. The CDR3 bases are TGTGCCAGCAGCGTAGGAGGGGGAGGGCTAGCGCGCCCCGAGCAGTACTTC. It translates to CASSVGGGGLARPEQYF.

This chain joins TRBV28 and TRBJ1-2, with D unclear. The CDR3 is made up of 14 amino acids. Germline loops: CDR1 MDHEN, CDR2 SYDVKM. The germline V and J ends were trimmed by 8 bases and 4 bases, with 17 bases remaining between them. The CDR3 region has the DNA TGTGCCAGCCTCGATCGAGACCGTCCCTATGGCTACACCTTC. This sequence encodes CASLDRDRPYGYTF.

This chain's CDR3 is CASSLNSATTQETQYF. CDR3 in DNA: TGCGCCAGCAGCTTGAATAGCGCGACAACCCAAGAGACCCAGTACTTC. This chain uses TRBV5-1 with TRBJ2-5; a possible D gene is TRBD2 (5 bases). The germline V gene has CDR1 SGHRS and CDR2 YFSETQ. The CDR3 is made up of 16 amino acids. V was clipped by 1 base and J by 1 base, with 14 bases between them.

This rearrangement joins TRBV5-1 to TRBJ1-4, with 7 positions matching TRBD1. The CDR3 length is 15 residues. CDR1 and CDR2 from the germline V gene are SGHRS and YFSETQ. Trimming at V came to 4 bases and at J to 7 bases, leaving 10 bases not matched to a gene. In DNA, the CDR3 is TGCGCCAGCAGCCCGGACAGGAAAGGTGGTGAAAAACTGTTTTTT. Translated: CASSPDRKGGEKLFF.

The V and J genes are TRBV5-1 and TRBJ2-7; D gene unclear. The CDR3 is 13 amino acids. Germline assignment: CDR1 SGHRS and CDR2 YFSETQ. V lost 1 base to trimming and J lost 2 bases, with 7 bases between them. The CDR3 is CASSLRVPYEQYF. In DNA form, the CDR3 reads TGCGCCAGCAGCTTGAGGGTCCCCTACGAGCAGTACTTC.

This chain uses TRBV7-9 with TRBJ2-3; 7 bases map to TRBD2. V trimming: 2 bases; J trimming: 4 bases; junction bases outside the gene matches: 15. Germline loops: CDR1 SEHNR, CDR2 FQNEAQ (reference sequence). The CDR3 consists of 18 residues. CDR3: CASSLPTTSGVRADTQYF. CDR3 sequence (DNA): TGTGCCAGCAGCTTACCGACCACCAGCGGGGTCCGTGCAGATACGCAGTATTTT.

This sequence joins TRBV13 and TRBJ2-1; D remains ambiguous. Deletions cut 4 bases from V and 0 bases from J, with 13 bases between. In germline, CDR1 is PRHDT, CDR2 FYEKMQ (reference sequence). This CDR3 region has 16 residues. Here the CDR3 DNA reads TGTGCCAGCAGCTGGAATAGCTGGAGCTCCTACAATGAGCAGTTCTTC. This codes for CASSWNSWSSYNEQFF.

The chain has TRBV6-5 and TRBJ2-1; TRBD1 agrees at 7 bases. With 2 bases clipped from V and 9 bases from J, the junction kept 4 bases outside the gene matches. Germline assignment: CDR1 MNHEY and CDR2 SVGAGI. This CDR3 has 13 residues. The CDR3 DNA reads TGTGCCAGCAGTTACGGTTACAGGGGTGAGCAGTTCTTC. It encodes CASSYGYRGEQFF.

This rearrangement joins TRBV27 to TRBJ2-3; D uncertain. From germline, CDR1 is MNHEY and CDR2 SMNVEV (reference sequence). This CDR3 has 14 amino acids. The ends were cut back, 3 bases at V and 1 base at J, with 8 bases in the middle. Here the CDR3 DNA reads TGTGCCAGCAGTTTCTTCGGAGGCACAGATACGCAGTATTTT. Translated, it gives CASSFFGGTDTQYF.

Comment on this clone: Distinct nucleotide sequences in the sample also encode this CDR3. The chain recombines TRBV6-5 with TRBJ2-3; the D gene is possibly TRBD2 (6 bases). The CDR3 is 15 amino acids. Per the germline V gene, CDR1 is MNHEY and CDR2 is SVGAGI. Trimming took 0 bases from V and 1 from J, leaving 8 bases between them. The CDR3 DNA follows: TGTGCCAGCAGTTACTCGTCGGGAGGCACAGATACGCAGTATTTT. It codes for CASSYSSGGTDTQYF.

This clone was observed a handful of times. The chain is built from TRBV30 and TRBJ1-1; D might be TRBD1 (6 bases). Germline CDR1 is GTSNPN and CDR2 is SVGIG (reference sequence). The V end was cut by 0 bases, the J end by 0 bases, with 11 bases between. This CDR3 contains 15 residues. The CDR3 DNA sequence: TGTGCCTGGAGTGTACTGGGACATTTGAACACTGAAGCTTTCTTT. Translation: CAWSVLGHLNTEAFF.